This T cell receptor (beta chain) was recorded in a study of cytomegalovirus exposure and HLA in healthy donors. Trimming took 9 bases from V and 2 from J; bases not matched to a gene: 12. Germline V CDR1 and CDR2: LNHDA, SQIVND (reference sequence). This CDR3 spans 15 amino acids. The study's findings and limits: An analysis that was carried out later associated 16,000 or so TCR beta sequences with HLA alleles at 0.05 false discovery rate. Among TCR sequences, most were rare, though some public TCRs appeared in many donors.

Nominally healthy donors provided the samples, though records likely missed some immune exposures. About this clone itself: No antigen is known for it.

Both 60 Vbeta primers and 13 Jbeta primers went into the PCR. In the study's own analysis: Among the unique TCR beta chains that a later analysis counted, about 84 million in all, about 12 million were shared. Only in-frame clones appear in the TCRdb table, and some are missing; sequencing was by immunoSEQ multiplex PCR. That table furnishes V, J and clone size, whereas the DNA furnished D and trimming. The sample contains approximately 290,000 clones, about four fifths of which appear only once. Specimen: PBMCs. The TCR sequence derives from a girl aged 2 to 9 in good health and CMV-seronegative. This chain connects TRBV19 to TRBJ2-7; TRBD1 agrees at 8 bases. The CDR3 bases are TGTGCCAGGGCCCGGGACAGGCGAGCCCCCTACGAGCAGTACTTC. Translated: CARARDRRAPYEQYF.